The present entry profiles one T cell receptor (beta chain) with its context. This sample stems from a study of T-cell reconstitution after alpha-beta-depleted transplantation in children. This CDR3 contains 15 residues. V was trimmed by 0 bases and J by 3 bases, leaving 10 bases between them. Germline-derived CDR1 and CDR2 are SGHRS and YFSETQ. Unique molecular identifiers were incorporated during preparation of the TCRbeta library. TCRdb itself ran the PCR reads through MiXCR, one entry per CDR3 protein. Among around 580,000 distinct CDR3 sequences listed, 25% to 30% were seen once. Sequencing was performed on PBMCs, taken before TCRalphabeta/CD19-depleted stem cell transplant. The J gene is TRBJ1-3, the V gene TRBV5-1; D possibly corresponds to TRBD1 (6 bases). The clonotype originates from a boy under two years old with Wiskott-Aldrich syndrome, due to receive a stem cell transplant. The CDR3 loop reads CASSLDRADGNTIYF. The CDR3 DNA is TGCGCCAGCAGCTTGGACAGGGCAGATGGAAACACCATATATTTT.